One TCR beta chain is described in this entry. Its target is unknown. This sample was included in a study of identical twins. Overall study findings and caveats: Whereas memory repertoires showed no such difference, abundant cord blood beta clonotypes carried fewer insertions.

The CDR3 totals 13 residues. Per germline, CDR1 LNHNV and CDR2 YYDKDF (reference sequence). Trimming left V 5 bases short and J 6 bases short, with 11 bases between. Everyone who gave samples was a healthy Caucasian. MiXCR, run by TCRdb on the 5' RACE reads, gives a single entry per CDR3 protein. Among fewer than 250,000 distinct CDR3 sequences listed, 6% to 8.5% were seen once. These data also featured in a second study, about yellow fever vaccine responses in identical twins.

Sequencing was done on a sample of CD8+ T cells sorted from blood. This receptor was taken from a woman aged 18-30 years in good health. V is TRBV15 and J is TRBJ2-1, with D perhaps TRBD2 (6 bases). CDR3 nucleotides: TGTGCCACCAGCCCGCGGAGGGCCAATGAGCAGTTCTTC. It specifies CATSPRRANEQFF.